Below are 5 T cell receptor beta chains sequenced from a single sample in a study of vaccination and CD4 T cells after COVID-19. The assay that was used to sequence DNA from cultured CD4+ T cells was the Oncomine TCR Beta short-read assay. TCRdb recomputed calls from the PCR reads with MiXCR, one row per CDR3 protein. The table has some 19,000 distinct CDR3 sequences, 50% to 65% seen once; the top ten hold around 5.4%. Regarding treatment: approximately nine-day PBMC culture with coronavirus spike peptide pools or control peptides (ViraFEST assay). Their antigen targets remain unknown. Source material: CD4+ T cells from blood, cultured in vitro. These receptors were obtained from a human donor who had recovered from COVID-19.

This clonotype was seen a single time. The chain employs TRBV3-1 and TRBJ2-5; D call uncertain. V was clipped by 0 bases and J by 1 base, with 9 bases between them. CDR3 length: 15 residues. Germline-derived CDR1 and CDR2 are LGHDT and YNNKEL (reference sequence). The CDR3 bases are TGTGCCAGCAGCCAAGATTCGGCCTTCCAAGAGACCCAGTACTTC. Translating gives CASSQDSAFQETQYF.

The rearrangement links TRBV14 to TRBJ2-1, with 8 bases aligning to TRBD2. Germline-derived CDR1 and CDR2 are SGHDN and FVKESK. The CDR3 has 15 amino acids. V gave up 0 bases and J gave up 9 bases; unmatched junction bases: 7. The CDR3 region is CASSQEGRGASEQFF. CDR3 sequence (DNA): TGTGCCAGCAGCCAAGAGGGGCGGGGGGCCAGTGAGCAGTTCTTC. The variable domain in full, with the rest retrieved from reference TRBV14 and TRBJ2-1, is EAGVTQFPSHSVIEKGQTVTLRCDPISGHDNLYWYRRVMGKEIKFLLHFVKESKQDESGMPNNRFLAERTGGTYSTLKVQPAELEDSGVYFCASSQEGRGASEQFFGPGTRLTVL.

This clonotype was detected only a few times. The chain carries TRBV5-6 and TRBJ1-5; D is uncertain. This CDR3 has 13 amino acids. CDR1 and CDR2 from the germline V gene are SGHDT and YYEEEE. Trimming stripped 1 base from V and 3 bases from J, with 5 bases between. The CDR3 region is CASSLTVNQPQHF. The CDR3 nucleotides read TGTGCCAGCAGCTTGACAGTCAATCAGCCCCAGCATTTT. Drawing the rest from reference TRBV5-6 and TRBJ1-5, the complete variable domain is DAGVTQSPTHLIKTRGQQVTLRCSPKSGHDTVSWYQQALGQGPQFIFQYYEEEERQRGNFPDRFSGHQFPNYSSELNVNALLLGDSALYLCASSLTVNQPQHFGDGTRLSIL.

This clonotype was counted once. The V gene is TRBV20-1, the J gene TRBJ2-1, with 9 bases aligning to TRBD2. Germline CDR1 DFQATT, CDR2 SNEGSKA (reference sequence). The CDR3 has 16 residues. V was clipped by 1 base and J by 5 bases; unmatched bases: 9. The CDR3 reads CSARALSGSKDNEQFF. The CDR3 DNA reads as TGCAGTGCTAGAGCCCTTAGCGGGAGTAAGGACAATGAGCAGTTCTTC.

This clonotype has just a few counts. V usage is TRBV2 and J usage is TRBJ2-7; 14 bases match TRBD2. The V gene end was trimmed by 6 bases and the J gene end by 3 bases; junction bases not matched to a gene: 1. Germline V gene lookup returns CDR1 SNHLY and CDR2 FYNNEI. The CDR3 sequence is 14 residues long. The CDR3 DNA reads TGTGCCAGCAGCGGACTAGCGGGAGGCTACGAGCAGTACTTC. Amino acid sequence: CASSGLAGGYEQYF.